One sample yielded the 27 T cell receptor beta chains listed below, sequenced in a study of CD8+ T cells in alopecia areata (dated by TCRdb to 2017 to 2018). Reading the label with the study, this specimen's time point is: about 4 weeks on oral tofacitinib. The label giving this sample's treatment or condition can be read as: oral pan-JAK inhibitor, 5-10 mg twice daily. The library relied on the immunoSEQ multiplex PCR assay. RNA was extracted from all samples and reverse transcribed into cDNA as template for TCR sequencing. As stored in TCRdb, this immuneACCESS dataset retains in-frame rearrangements with V and J assigned. A fraction of the clones does not appear; measured against another copy, unresolved V genes explain less than half of the discrepancy, and the remainder lacks a known reason. The sample table records about 220,000 clones; more than 45% of these occur just once. Jointly, the top ten make up 1.5% to 2% of the sample.

Sequences were derived from CD4+ T cells sorted from blood, sampled at week 4, from a patient treated with tofacitinib. All receptors derive from a human donor with alopecia areata.

The rearrangement links TRBV5-6 to TRBJ1-1; no firm D call. Per the germline V gene, CDR1 is SGHDT and CDR2 is YYEEEE. This CDR3 has 12 residues. The V gene lost 4 bases and the J gene lost 10 bases, with 14 bases spanning the gap. CDR3 sequence: CASSTPEAGAFF. The CDR3 bases are TGTGCCAGCAGCACTCCCGAGGCAGGAGCTTTCTTT.

The chain has TRBV7-2 and TRBJ2-3; 10 nucleotides match TRBD2. Per the germline V gene, CDR1 is SGHTA and CDR2 is FQGNSA. This CDR3 is 19 amino acids long. V lost 1 base to trimming and J lost 0 bases; unmatched junction nucleotides: 10. The CDR3 bases are TGTGCCAGCAGCTTAGTACGGAGCGGGGGGGCTGGGAGCACAGATACGCAGTATTTT. This encodes CASSLVRSGGAGSTDTQYF.

The table lists this clone with a few counts. This chain joins TRBV30 and TRBJ2-3; perhaps TRBD1 as D (8 bases). The V and J ends lost 8 bases and 6 bases respectively, with 18 bases between them. Germline V gene data show CDR1 as GTSNPN and CDR2 as SVGIG (reference sequence). CDR3 length: 13 residues. CDR3: CAQGAGARDTQYF. As DNA, the CDR3 is TGTGCCCAGGGGGCGGGGGCCAGGGATACGCAGTATTTT.

This clone was seen more than once but under ten times. The chain uses TRBV29-1 and TRBJ1-1; no clear D. V was pared by 5 bases and J by 0 bases, with 7 bases between. The CDR3 consists of 12 residues. The germline V gene encodes CDR1 SQVTM and CDR2 ANQGSEA. CDR3 sequence: CSVSPLNTEAFF. As DNA, the CDR3 is TGCAGCGTTAGCCCACTGAACACTGAAGCTTTCTTT.

V is TRBV7-2 and J is TRBJ2-7, with a possible D match to TRBD1 (5 bases). V was cut by 2 bases and J by 2 bases, with 13 bases left in between. This CDR3 comprises 15 residues. In germline, CDR1 is SGHTA, CDR2 FQGNSA. The CDR3, as DNA: TGTGCCAGCAGCTTATCTTCAGGGCCAACCTACGAGCAGTACTTC. Its translation: CASSLSSGPTYEQYF.

The rearrangement links TRBV9 to TRBJ2-5; perhaps D is TRBD1 or TRBD2 (5 bases each). The CDR3 has 14 amino acids. Germline loops: CDR1 SGDLS, CDR2 YYNGEE. Trimming left V 4 bases short and J 5 bases short, with 15 bases between. This CDR3 is CASSTSFREETQYF. The CDR3, as DNA: TGTGCCAGCAGCACCTCCTTCAGGGAGGAGACCCAGTACTTC. Full variable domain (missing parts from reference TRBV9 and TRBJ2-5): DSGVTQTPKHLITATGQRVTLRCSPRSGDLSVYWYQQSLDQGLQFLIQYYNGEERAKGNILERFSAQQFPDLHSELNLSSLELGDSALYFCASSTSFREETQYFGPGTRLLVL.

This sequence joins TRBV5-6 and TRBJ1-5, with 10 bases matching TRBD1. Germline V CDR1 and CDR2: SGHDT, YYEEEE. This CDR3 region has 14 residues. Germline trimming cut 4 bases from V and 5 bases from J; bases unmatched to any gene: 3. The CDR3 sequence is CASSTDRGDQPQHF. The CDR3 DNA reads TGTGCCAGCAGCACGGACAGGGGGGATCAGCCCCAGCATTTT.

The chain joins TRBV30 to TRBJ1-2, with D unresolved. The CDR3 extends over 15 amino acids. V lost 0 bases, J lost 4 bases, and 15 bases lay in between. CDR1 and CDR2 from the germline V gene are GTSNPN and SVGIG (reference sequence). The CDR3 protein is CAWSVRAGGLYGYTF. Here the CDR3 DNA reads TGTGCCTGGAGTGTACGGGCAGGCGGACTCTATGGCTACACCTTC. The full variable domain, in which reference TRBV30 and TRBJ1-2 provide the parts outside the CDR3, is SQTIHQWPATLVQPVGSPLSLECTVEGTSNPNLYWYRQAAGRGLQLLFYSVGIGQISSEVPQNLSASRPQDRQFILSSKKLLLSDSGFYLCAWSVRAGGLYGYTFGSGTRLTVV.

V gene TRBV7-6 combines with J gene TRBJ2-1; perhaps TRBD2 as D (5 bases). Germline V CDR1 and CDR2: SGHVS, FNYEAQ. Between the trimmed V and J ends, which lost 3 bases and 9 bases, there was a span of 12 bases. The length of the CDR3 is 13 residues. The CDR3 sequence is CASSLGGAGEQFF. The CDR3 region has the DNA TGTGCCAGCAGCTTGGGTGGTGCGGGTGAGCAGTTCTTC.

The gene calls are TRBV4-3 and TRBJ2-2; D is undetermined. Germline loops: CDR1 LGHNA, CDR2 YSLEER. V lost 0 bases and J 3 bases, leaving 8 bases between the germline ends. This CDR3 has 15 amino acids. The CDR3 sequence is CASSQERSHTGELFF. Here the CDR3 DNA reads TGCGCCAGCAGCCAAGAGCGATCCCACACCGGGGAGCTGTTTTTT.

The rearrangement uses TRBV27 and TRBJ2-5; D is tentatively TRBD1 or TRBD2 (6 bases each). Trimming removed 3 bases from V and 4 bases from J, with 12 bases in between. The CDR3 contains 14 residues. CDR1 is MNHEY and CDR2 is SMNVEV in the germline V gene (reference sequence). CDR3 amino acids: CASSFLPGAETQYF. DNA of the CDR3: TGTGCCAGCAGTTTCCTCCCGGGGGCAGAGACCCAGTACTTC.

This clone appeared a single time. The chain recombines TRBV19 with TRBJ1-2, with D perhaps TRBD1 (5 bases). V lost 7 bases and J lost 0, with 15 bases in between. This CDR3 is 15 amino acids long. CDR1 and CDR2 (germline): LNHDA, SQIVND (reference sequence). The CDR3 reads CASTPGDLSNYGYTF. The CDR3 region has the DNA TGTGCCAGTACCCCTGGGGACCTTTCTAACTATGGCTACACCTTC.

The chain is built from TRBV19 and TRBJ1-2; D is perhaps TRBD1 (6 bases). V was trimmed by 4 bases and J by 4 bases, leaving 13 bases between them. The CDR3 length is 14 residues. The germline V gene encodes CDR1 LNHDA and CDR2 SQIVND (reference sequence). CDR3 DNA sequence: TGTGCCAGTAGTAACCTGCGGGACACCTATGGCTACACCTTC. Translating it yields CASSNLRDTYGYTF.

V is TRBV7-9 and J is TRBJ2-4, with a possible D match to TRBD1 (10 bases). There are 15 residues in the CDR3. Trimming took 7 bases from V and 9 from J, leaving 22 bases between them. CDR1 is SEHNR and CDR2 is FQNEAQ in the germline V gene (reference sequence). CDR3 loop: CASTLAGQGLGIQYF. CDR3 in DNA: TGTGCCAGCACCCTAGCGGGACAGGGGTTAGGCATTCAGTACTTC.

This clone was seen just once. The chain uses TRBV29-1 and TRBJ1-1; D gene ambiguous. CDR3 length: 16 residues. Deletions cut 0 bases from V and 1 base from J, with 15 bases between. CDR1 is SQVTM and CDR2 is ANQGSEA in the germline V gene. The CDR3 DNA follows: TGCAGCGTTGAAGAGCTTCAAGGGATCGGGAACACTGAAGCTTTCTTT. Translating it yields CSVEELQGIGNTEAFF.

This clone was observed a few times. The chain has TRBV12-5 and TRBJ2-3; D not certain. Trimming took off 3 bases at V and 7 bases at J, with 2 bases between the two ends. Germline V gene data show CDR1 as LGHNT and CDR2 as FRNRAP. The CDR3 extends over 10 amino acids. CDR3 amino acids: CASGLNTQYF. CDR3 in DNA: TGTGCTAGTGGTTTAAATACGCAGTATTTT. Using reference TRBV12-5 and TRBJ2-3 for the parts outside the CDR3, the full variable domain is DARVTQTPRHKVTEMGQEVTMRCQPILGHNTVFWYRQTMMQGLELLAYFRNRAPLDDSGMPKDRFSAEMPDATLATLKIQPSEPRDSAVYFCASGLNTQYFGPGTRLTVL.

This clone came up a few times. V and J are TRBV7-9 and TRBJ2-7, with D maybe TRBD1 (6 bases). V lost 2 bases, J lost 5 bases, and 13 bases lay in between. This CDR3 spans 14 amino acids. Germline CDR1 is SEHNR and CDR2 is FQNEAQ (reference sequence). CDR3 sequence (DNA): TGTGCCAGCAGCTTAATGGAAGGGGGAAACGAGCAGTACTTC. This sequence encodes CASSLMEGGNEQYF.

V and J are TRBV5-6 and TRBJ2-5, with unresolved D. CDR3 length equals 13 residues. Germline assignment: CDR1 SGHDT and CDR2 YYEEEE. V dropped 3 bases and J dropped 1 base, with 7 bases sitting between them. In DNA, the CDR3 is TGTGCCAGCAGCTCTCCGAGCCAAGAGACCCAGTACTTC. Its translation: CASSSPSQETQYF.

The rearrangement links TRBV11-2 to TRBJ1-2; D is unclear. The CDR3 is made up of 15 amino acids. Germline assignment: CDR1 SGHAT and CDR2 FQNNGV. The V end was cut by 0 bases, the J end by 4 bases, with 12 bases between. The CDR3 reads CASSLDLSVFYGYTF. The CDR3 DNA reads as TGTGCCAGCAGCTTAGATTTATCAGTCTTCTATGGCTACACCTTC.

This chain uses TRBV20-1 with TRBJ1-1; 8 positions match TRBD1. J gave up 10 bases and V 6 bases, and 7 bases lay outside the gene matches. Germline V lookup: CDR1 DFQATT, CDR2 SNEGSKA (reference sequence). CDR3 length: 11 amino acids. The CDR3 loop reads CSARTGHVAFF. The CDR3 nucleotides read TGCAGTGCAAGGACAGGGCACGTAGCTTTCTTT.

This chain joins TRBV9 and TRBJ2-3; 8 bases map to TRBD1. The junction had 2 bases not matched to a gene; V was cut back by 1 base and J by 1 base. The CDR3 has 15 residues. Germline values: CDR1 SGDLS, CDR2 YYNGEE. CDR3 nucleotides: TGTGCCAGCAGCGTACAGGGGGCGCGCACAGATACGCAGTATTTT. It yields the protein CASSVQGARTDTQYF. The variable domain in full, completed from reference TRBV9 and TRBJ2-3, reads DSGVTQTPKHLITATGQRVTLRCSPRSGDLSVYWYQQSLDQGLQFLIQYYNGEERAKGNILERFSAQQFPDLHSELNLSSLELGDSALYFCASSVQGARTDTQYFGPGTRLTVL.

CDR3 protein: CASSVGGRNEQFF. CDR3 DNA sequence: TGTGCCAGCAGCGTAGGGGGGAGGAATGAGCAGTTCTTC. The rearrangement joins TRBV9 to TRBJ2-1; possible D gene TRBD2, 6 bases. CDR3 length: 13 residues. Germline CDR1 SGDLS, CDR2 YYNGEE. Trimming pared 0 bases from V and 7 bases from J, leaving 8 bases between.

This clone was counted only a few times. V is TRBV19 and J is TRBJ2-2; D unclear. The CDR3 extends over 14 amino acids. Looked up from germline, CDR1 is LNHDA and CDR2 is SQIVND (reference sequence). V was trimmed by 5 bases and J by 5 bases, leaving 12 bases between them. The CDR3 DNA reads TGTGCCAGTAGTGGCCTGGGCGGTACCGGGGAGCTGTTTTTT. It yields the protein CASSGLGGTGELFF.

This sequence joins TRBV19 and TRBJ1-1; the D gene is possibly TRBD1 (5 bases). The CDR3 loop spans 15 amino acids. Per the germline V gene, CDR1 is LNHDA and CDR2 is SQIVND (reference sequence). Trimming took off 5 bases at V and 3 bases at J, with 16 bases between the two ends. The CDR3 loop is CASSARTRRDTEAFF. CDR3 in DNA: TGTGCCAGTAGTGCCAGGACAAGGAGGGACACTGAAGCTTTCTTT.

This rearrangement joins TRBV11-2 to TRBJ2-5, with 8 bases identical to TRBD1. CDR1 is SGHAT and CDR2 is FQNNGV in the germline V gene. CDR3 length: 14 amino acids. Trimming removed 4 bases from V and 1 base from J; junction bases left unmatched: 2. In DNA form, the CDR3 reads TGTGCCAGCAGCTCCACAGGGGGCCAAGAGACCCAGTACTTC. This sequence encodes CASSSTGGQETQYF.

This clone has just a few counts. The chain combines TRBV2 with TRBJ1-1; possible D gene TRBD1, 6 bases. This CDR3 has 14 amino acids. CDR1 SNHLY and CDR2 FYNNEI come from the germline V gene. Trimming cost V 6 bases and J 2 bases, with 13 bases left between them. The CDR3 spells CASSPRGVNTEAFF. The CDR3, as DNA: TGTGCCAGCAGCCCAAGGGGGGTCAACACTGAAGCTTTCTTT.

This clone turned up a few times. The chain links TRBV29-1 to TRBJ1-2, with 7 nucleotides matching TRBD1. Germline CDR1 and CDR2: SQVTM and ANQGSEA. The V and J ends lost 5 bases and 1 base, in that order; junction bases with no gene match: 10. This CDR3 has 15 residues. CDR3 in DNA: TGCAGCGTTTCACAGGGGCGGGGGAATAACTATGGCTACACCTTC. It encodes CSVSQGRGNNYGYTF.